Described below is a single TCR beta chain sequence and its context. The target of this receptor is not known. Per-nucleotide qualities are absent, and no much larger clonotype sits a single base away. Separate from the approximately 670-subject first cohort, the validation cohort of 120 subjects was the group to which the donors belonged. Library generation was performed with the immunoSEQ multiplex PCR assay. In the authors' own workflow: A statistical classification framework was developed to diagnose cytomegalovirus status using the catalog of TCR beta chain sequences. Entries here come from immuneACCESS through TCRdb and include only in-frame sequences with V and J called. Some clones fail to appear in such tables; in the studies checked, an unresolved V gene covers under half of the shortfall, and the cause of the remainder is unknown. That table is the source of V, J and clone size, and D and trimming were worked out from the DNA. The sample table contains 200,000 to 300,000 clones; only one count was recorded for roughly 87% of them. Of the sample, around 12% falls within the top ten clones.

The data derive from a study of cytomegalovirus exposure and HLA in healthy donors (dated by TCRdb to 2016 to 2017). Study-wide context: According to a later analysis, the approximately 120 validation repertoires were produced on the same platform as the 666 repertoires of the first cohort. The study aimed to test whether cataloging public T cell receptors could reveal signatures of past pathogen exposure. A separate validation cohort of 100 to 150 different subjects was used in addition to the roughly 700-subject first cohort. The study combined high-throughput TCR immunosequencing, statistical association of individual TCRs with disease status, and machine learning to predict cytomegalovirus infection status. Points the paper makes about the study in general: A few of the identified cytomegalovirus-associated TCR beta chains were confirmed in vitro to be specific for cytomegalovirus antigens. It was suggested by the authors that the approach could potentially be generalized to other disease states and immunological phenotypes. In a later analysis, TCRs clustered in the first cohort were found to also tend to co-occur in the 130 or so validation repertoires, with 85% to 95% of cluster scores above 0. The classifier was reported to diagnose cytomegalovirus status with high specificity and sensitivity in both the original cohort and the validation cohort. A later analysis had no HLA typing for the validation cohort, so co-occurrence there was scored across all 130 or so repertoires. While some public TCRs were present in many individuals, most TCR sequences turned up only very rarely across donors. In the study, approximately 160 TCR beta chains were listed as associated with cytomegalovirus.

According to the germline V gene, CDR1 reads SGHAT and CDR2 reads FQNNGV. Inclusive of the bounding cysteine and phenylalanine, the CDR3 is 13 residues long. Only CDR3 DNA remains: 39 bases, in frame from the first base. Trimming accounts for 9 bases at V and 5 bases at J, while the number of junction bases matched to no gene is 4. The clonotype comes from a man aged 18 to 29 in good health and CMV-seropositive. This receptor chain uses TRBV11-2 and TRBJ1-3, and TRBD1 aligns with 10 junction nucleotides. What was sequenced was PBMCs. The DNA reads as follows: TGTGCCAGTACGGGACAGGGGAGAAACACCATATATTTT. It encodes CASTGQGRNTIYF.